The 2 T cell receptor beta chains given below trace back to one sample, sequenced in a study of T cell repertoires in cytomegalovirus infection. Using its own MiXCR run on the reads, TCRdb lists one record per CDR3 protein. The sample contains around 800,000 distinct CDR3 sequences, approximately 32% of which appear only once. These TCRs are of unknown antigen specificity. The sequencing used cultured CD8+ T cells from PBMCs, collected from culture after CMV antigen stimulation. Receptor source: a human donor in good health (CMV status not recorded). Some clones in this sample may be carry-over from other donors' samples.

V is TRBV15 and J is TRBJ2-7; 8 positions match TRBD1. There are 16 residues in the CDR3. Germline assignment: CDR1 LNHNV and CDR2 YYDKDF (reference sequence). The CDR3 here is CATNRDRGQGAYEQYV. In nucleotides, the CDR3 is TGTGCCACCAACAGAGATCGAGGACAGGGCGCCTACGAGCAGTACGTC.

This clonotype was seen at least ten times. The genes are TRBV7-6 and TRBJ2-1, with 8 bases matching TRBD2. V lost 4 bases and J lost 4; bases outside the gene matches: 15. CDR3 size: 18 residues. Germline assignment: CDR1 SGHVS and CDR2 FNYEAQ. The CDR3 loop reads CASSSPPFSGDHYNEQFF. CDR3 in DNA: TGTGCCAGCAGCTCCCCCCCCTTTAGCGGGGACCATTACAATGAGCAGTTCTTC.